Listed below are T cell receptor beta chains from one sample, sequenced in a study of blood T cell repertoires in COVID-19. Sequencing was performed with immunoSEQ multiplex PCR; in TCRdb, only in-frame clones are kept and a portion is missing. Found here are 160,000 or so clones, around 80% of them singletons; the top ten hold 5% to 6%. The sequenced sample was PBMCs or T cells enriched from blood (not recorded which). The receptor source for this set is a man in his forties who had recovered from COVID-19. Both conserved end residues are part of each CDR3. D genes are given only for firm matches. Not every row has a clone size; where given, it reads once, few, many or a size class.

d_call,j_call,clone_size,v_call,cdr3_length,cdr3_aa,cdr3_nt
.,TRBJ2-5,.,TRBV5-4,15,CASSLRARGQETQYF,TGTGCCAGCAGCCTACGGGCGCGGGGACAAGAGACCCAGTACTTC
.,TRBJ2-3,.,TRBV27,15,CASGLSGFRTDTQYF,TGTGCCAGCGGCTTATCGGGCTTTCGCACAGATACGCAGTATTTT
.,TRBJ2-1,few,TRBV10-1,16,CASSERGKVSYNEQFF,TGCGCCAGCAGTGAGAGGGGTAAGGTCTCCTACAATGAGCAGTTCTTC
.,TRBJ2-3,.,TRBV7-8,17,CASSLVSSLTSTDTQYF,TGTGCCAGCAGCTTAGTGTCTTCGCTAACTAGCACAGATACGCAGTATTTT
TRBD1,TRBJ1-6,.,TRBV18,16,CASSPATGQWNSPLHF,TGTGCCAGCTCACCGGCCACGGGACAGTGGAATTCACCCCTCCACTTT
TRBD1,TRBJ1-1,.,TRBV3-1/TRBV3-2,17,CASSQDWGTGLNTEAFF,TGTGCCAGCAGCCAAGATTGGGGGACAGGGTTGAACACTGAAGCTTTCTTT
.,TRBJ1-3,.,TRBV7-6,16,CASSWGVGESGNTIYF,TGTGCCAGCAGCTGGGGGGTTGGGGAATCTGGAAACACCATATATTTT
TRBD1,TRBJ1-4,.,TRBV25-1,15,CASSDGTAANEKLFF,TGTGCCAGCAGTGATGGGACAGCCGCTAATGAAAAACTGTTTTTT
TRBD1,TRBJ2-1,.,TRBV30,15,CAWSGGQGAYNEQFF,TGTGCCTGGAGTGGGGGACAGGGGGCCTACAATGAGCAGTTCTTC
.,TRBJ1-1,.,TRBV7-3,14,CASSPGMRNTEAFF,TGTGCCAGCAGTCCAGGGATGCGGAACACTGAAGCTTTCTTT
TRBD2,TRBJ2-1,few,TRBV7-8,14,CASSVSGGMNEQFF,TGTGCCAGCAGCGTTAGCGGGGGGATGAATGAGCAGTTCTTC
.,TRBJ2-5,.,TRBV7-9,13,CASSLQVWETQYF,TGTGCCAGCAGCTTACAGGTTTGGGAGACCCAGTACTTC
.,TRBJ2-3,few,TRBV30,16,CAWSGVGGASTDTQYF,TGTGCCTGGAGTGGTGTTGGGGGGGCTTCGACAGATACGCAGTATTTT
TRBD1,TRBJ2-2,few,TRBV27,15,CASSPQGARTGELFF,TGTGCCAGCAGTCCTCAGGGGGCGCGGACCGGGGAGCTGTTTTTT
.,TRBJ1-1,.,TRBV19,16,CASSIGVGRGNTEAFF,TGTGCCAGTAGTATTGGGGTGGGCAGGGGGAACACTGAAGCTTTCTTT
TRBD1,TRBJ1-2,.,TRBV5-1,14,CASSLVGQGDGYTF,TGCGCCAGCAGCTTGGTAGGACAGGGGGATGGCTACACCTTC
TRBD1,TRBJ1-1,.,TRBV28,18,CASSLGLWGQGVNTEAFF,TGTGCCAGCAGTTTAGGATTGTGGGGACAGGGTGTGAACACTGAAGCTTTCTTT
.,TRBJ1-3,.,TRBV27,14,CASSLRGSGNTIYF,TGTGCCAGCAGTTTAAGGGGATCTGGAAACACCATATATTTT
.,TRBJ2-7,.,TRBV11-1,12,CASSFQRFEQYF,TGTGCCAGCAGCTTTCAGAGGTTCGAGCAGTACTTC
TRBD2,TRBJ2-2,.,TRBV27,18,CASSSKWERGGNTGELFF,TGTGCCAGCAGTTCCAAGTGGGAGCGGGGGGGGAACACCGGGGAGCTGTTTTTT
TRBD2,TRBJ2-3,.,TRBV6-2/TRBV6-3,17,CASSYDASGEITDTQYF,TGTGCCAGCAGTTACGATGCTAGCGGGGAGATCACAGATACGCAGTATTTT
TRBD1,TRBJ2-3,.,TRBV5-8,15,CASSFGDRAADTQYF,TGTGCCAGCAGCTTCGGAGACAGGGCCGCAGATACGCAGTATTTT
.,TRBJ2-3,.,TRBV5-4,13,CASSLPPGDTQYF,TGTGCCAGCAGCCTACCGCCCGGTGATACGCAGTATTTT
.,TRBJ1-1,.,TRBV3-1/TRBV3-2,16,CASSQAPGLKNTEAFF,TGTGCCAGCAGCCAAGCCCCGGGACTTAAGAACACTGAAGCTTTCTTT